The 16 T cell receptor beta chains presented below share a single source sample, sequenced in a study of tumor-infiltrating lymphocytes in primary liver carcinoma. TCR beta cDNA was prepared out of around 460 ng total RNA by means of a constant-region primer. Nested multiplex PCR, run for three rounds with slightly modified ARM-PCR, yielded TCR beta libraries. PCR rounds one and two used TRBV1-TRBV30 forward primers with a C-beta reverse primer for 10 cycles each. TCRdb independently ran MiXCR on the multiplex PCR reads; one entry per CDR3 protein. The data contain more than 70,000 distinct CDR3 sequences, around 70% of them singletons. Co-extraction of RNA and DNA was performed on roughly 17-32 mg of unsorted bulk tissue. The sequencing input was liver tumor tissue from sampling region 1. Noted subset: tumor region T1, superior pole. These receptors came from a man aged 35-49 years with primary liver carcinoma and hepatitis B virus infection.

The CDR3 spells CASNQDPGRNTEAFF. CDR3 bases: TGCGCCAGTAACCAAGATCCGGGGAGGAACACTGAAGCTTTCTTT. The chain is built from TRBV4-1 and TRBJ1-1; D not certain. V lost 9 bases and J 1 base, leaving 18 bases between the germline ends. CDR3 size: 15 residues. Germline CDR1 MGHRA, CDR2 YSYEKL.

The rearrangement uses TRBV29-1 and TRBJ2-7; D tentatively reads TRBD1 or TRBD2 (6 bases each). The V end lost 3 bases, the J end lost 3 bases, and 21 bases lay between the germline ends. Germline V gene data show CDR1 as SQVTM and CDR2 as ANQGSEA. CDR3 size: 16 residues. DNA for the CDR3: TGCAGCGTTGACCAAGCGGACGGGGGACACTACTACGAGCAGTACTTC. Translation: CSVDQADGGHYYEQYF.

The chain joins TRBV6-5 to TRBJ2-7, with D possibly TRBD2 on 6 matching bases. Germline CDR1 reads MNHEY; CDR2 reads SVGAGI. Trimming removed 8 bases from V and 7 bases from J, with 21 bases in between. The length of the CDR3 is 14 residues. This CDR3 reads CASGPSRERLEQYF. The CDR3 DNA reads as TGTGCCAGCGGTCCATCCCGGGAGAGGTTGGAGCAGTACTTC.

Many counts were recorded for this clonotype. The J gene is TRBJ2-1, the V gene TRBV29-1; TRBD2 might be the D (6 bases). Germline CDR1 SQVTM, CDR2 ANQGSEA. Trimming removed 4 bases from V and 5 bases from J, with 12 bases in between. The CDR3 loop spans 13 amino acids. The chain's CDR3 is CSVGRVVDNEQFF. CDR3 DNA sequence: TGCAGCGTTGGGAGGGTGGTGGACAATGAGCAGTTCTTC.

This clonotype came up once. This may stem from a read error, because a much larger clone lies one nucleotide away. The chain carries TRBV5-1 and TRBJ2-6, with D maybe TRBD1 (7 bases). This CDR3 comprises 14 residues. Per germline, CDR1 SGHRS and CDR2 YFSETQ. The CDR3: CASLGAEGANILTF. Written as DNA, the CDR3 is TGCGCCTCCCTTGGGGCGGAGGGGGCCAACATCCTGACTTTC.

In this sample, this clonotype turned up once. The chain carries TRBV15 and TRBJ2-1; 14 nucleotides align to TRBD2. Trimming at V came to 3 bases and at J to 7 bases, leaving 11 bases not matched to a gene. Germline assignment: CDR1 LNHNV and CDR2 YYDKDF (reference sequence). There are 18 residues in the CDR3. The CDR3 DNA sequence: TGTGCCACCAGCAGGGGGGCCTCCGGGACTAGCGGGAGTAATGAGCAGTTCTTC. As protein: CATSRGASGTSGSNEQFF.

This clonotype occurred many times. It is likely a read error, because the conserved phenylalanine at the end of the CDR3 is missing. The V gene is TRBV5-4, the J gene TRBJ1-1; the D is unclear. CDR3 length: 12 residues. Trimming removed 3 bases at V and 3 bases at J, with 6 bases between. Germline V gene lookup returns CDR1 SGHNT and CDR2 YYREEE (reference sequence). DNA of the CDR3: TGTGCCAGCAGCTCGGAAGACACTGAAGCTTTCCTT. Amino acids: CASSSEDTEAFL.

The sample holds many counts of this clonotype. One junction end disagrees with the germline gene, perhaps due to a read error. The CDR3 nucleotides are TGCAGCGTGGAAGGGGGGCACGGCTACACCTTC. Its protein product is CSVEGGHGYTF. V and J are TRBV29-1 and TRBJ1-2; tentative D call: TRBD1 (6 bases). The CDR3 sequence is 11 residues long. From germline, CDR1 is SQVTM and CDR2 ANQGSEA.

This clonotype was observed at least ten times. The chain joins TRBV7-9 to TRBJ1-2; 10 bases line up with TRBD1. This CDR3 is built from 15 residues. V trimming: 5 bases; J trimming: 1 base; junction bases outside the gene matches: 4. The V gene's germline CDR1 is SEHNR and CDR2 FQNEAQ (reference sequence). In DNA, the CDR3 is TGTGCCAGCAGCCCCGGACAGGGGGTTAACTATGGCTACACCTTC. It yields the protein CASSPGQGVNYGYTF.

As concerns this clonotype: Possible read error: a much larger clone is one base away. This chain joins TRBV28 and TRBJ2-2; D might be TRBD1 or TRBD2, each matching 6 bases. This CDR3 contains 14 residues. The V gene's germline CDR1 is MDHEN and CDR2 SYDVKM. This CDR3 is CACSLGGGTGELFF. In DNA, the CDR3 is TGTGCCTGCAGTCTAGGGGGAGGAACCGGGGAGCTGTTTTTT.

This clonotype is judged medium-sized. The gene calls are TRBV6-5 and TRBJ2-7; 10 nucleotides align to TRBD1. The V and J ends lost 6 bases and 3 bases, in that order; junction bases with no gene match: 2. CDR1 is MNHEY and CDR2 is SVGAGI in the germline V gene. The CDR3 length is 13 residues. CDR3 coding DNA: TGTGCCAGCAGCCGGGACAGGGGCTACGAGCAGTACTTC. This codes for CASSRDRGYEQYF.

In this sample, this clonotype turned up a few times. Compared with germline, one end of the junction differs, possibly owing to a read error. This chain joins TRBV14 and TRBJ1-1; a weak D match, TRBD1 (5 bases). Germline CDR1 and CDR2: SGHDN and FVKESK. This CDR3 comprises 16 residues. CDR3 DNA: TGTTCCAGCAGCCAAAGACAGTTGGGCCTGTACACTGAAGCTTTCTTT. As protein: CSSSQRQLGLYTEAFF.

The rearrangement uses TRBV10-3 and TRBJ2-7; 10 bases line up with TRBD1. The J segment lost 7 bases and the V segment lost 3 bases, leaving 12 bases of the junction unmatched. There are 16 residues in the CDR3. Germline values: CDR1 ENHRY, CDR2 SYGVKD. CDR3 nucleotides: TGTGCCATCAGTGATACCGGGACAGGGGTCAAATATGAGCAGTACTTC. It specifies CAISDTGTGVKYEQYF.

Comment on this clonotype: Mismatch with germline at one junction end may stem from a read error. The chain combines TRBV11-2 with TRBJ2-1, with D tentatively TRBD1 (6 bases). CDR1 and CDR2 from the germline V gene are SGHAT and FQNNGV. There are 15 residues in the CDR3. In DNA, the CDR3 is TGTGCCAGCGTACTAGGAGACCTCCGGGGACATAAGCAGCTCTTC. Its translation is CASVLGDLRGHKQLF.

The chain is built from TRBV5-4 and TRBJ2-3; D gene uncertain. The germline V gene encodes CDR1 SGHNT and CDR2 YYREEE (reference sequence). Trimming stripped 2 bases from V and 4 bases from J, with 17 bases between. The CDR3 has 16 amino acids. The CDR3 bases are TGTGCCAGCAGCTTACGGGCCTCATGTGGGGCAGATACGCAGTATTTT. Amino acid sequence: CASSLRASCGADTQYF.

This clonotype appeared many times. V is TRBV5-1 and J is TRBJ2-3; 8 nucleotides match TRBD2. Germline trimming cut 7 bases from V and 4 bases from J; bases unmatched to any gene: 14. This CDR3 has 16 residues. CDR1 is SGHRS, CDR2 YFSETQ, per germline. The CDR3 region is CASSPNSGTPADTQYF. As DNA, the CDR3 is TGCGCCAGCTCGCCAAATAGCGGGACCCCAGCAGATACGCAGTATTTT.